These T cell receptor beta chains were read from a single sample in a study of cytomegalovirus exposure and HLA in healthy donors. TCRdb's table, derived via immunoSEQ multiplex PCR, lists solely in-frame clones and lacks some. The data hold about 360,000 clones, with about nine tenths observed a single time. Material: PBMCs. All receptors derive from a woman aged 18 to 35 in good health and CMV-seronegative. Both conserved end residues are part of each CDR3. Each record gives: CDR3 protein, CDR3 DNA, J gene, V gene, D gene, clone size. The D gene is left open where the match is weak. Part of the rows lack a size; the others show once, few, many or a class for expanded clones.

CDR3: CASSSRPTGNSPLHF
DNA: TGTGCCAGCAGTTCACGCCCTACAGGGAATTCACCCCTCCACTTT
J: TRBJ1-6
V: TRBV6-5
D: -
size: -

CDR3: CATSRGTGADYGYTF
DNA: TGTGCCACCAGCAGGGGGACAGGGGCAGACTATGGCTACACCTTC
J: TRBJ1-2
V: TRBV15
D: TRBD1
size: -

CDR3: CATSRGVGGLPPYEQYF
DNA: TGTGCCACCAGCAGGGGGGTCGGAGGGTTACCTCCCTACGAGCAGTACTTC
J: TRBJ2-7
V: TRBV15
D: -
size: -

CDR3: CAWSVGLAGNSYEQYF
DNA: TGTGCCTGGAGTGTCGGACTAGCGGGGAACTCCTACGAGCAGTACTTC
J: TRBJ2-7
V: TRBV30
D: TRBD2
size: -

CDR3: CASSSLRSRGEKLFF
DNA: TGTGCCAGCAGCTCCTTACGGTCCAGGGGAGAAAAACTGTTTTTT
J: TRBJ1-4
V: TRBV11-2
D: -
size: -

CDR3: CASSPTSGTTDTQYF
DNA: TGTGCCAGCTCCCCGACTAGCGGTACCACAGATACGCAGTATTTT
J: TRBJ2-3
V: TRBV18
D: TRBD2
size: -

CDR3: CASSIRGRSSGANVLTF
DNA: TGTGCCAGTAGTATCAGGGGGCGTTCCTCTGGGGCCAACGTCCTGACTTTC
J: TRBJ2-6
V: TRBV19
D: TRBD1
size: -

CDR3: CASSLSSGMNTEAFF
DNA: TGCGCCAGCAGCTTGAGCTCAGGCATGAACACTGAAGCTTTCTTT
J: TRBJ1-1
V: TRBV5-1
D: -
size: -

CDR3: CASSMGGPDGNQPQHF
DNA: TGTGCCAGCAGTATGGGCGGGCCAGATGGGAATCAGCCCCAGCATTTT
J: TRBJ1-5
V: TRBV7-9
D: -
size: few

CDR3: CASSPLSQPQHF
DNA: TGTGCCAGCAGCCCTTTGTCTCAGCCCCAGCATTTT
J: TRBJ1-5
V: TRBV6-6
D: -
size: -

CDR3: CAWDPTGVATEAFF
DNA: TGTGCCTGGGACCCGACAGGGGTGGCCACTGAAGCTTTCTTT
J: TRBJ1-1
V: TRBV30
D: TRBD1
size: -

CDR3: CASSLARNTGELFF
DNA: TGTGCCAGCAGCTTAGCTCGGAACACCGGGGAGCTGTTTTTT
J: TRBJ2-2
V: TRBV7-6
D: -
size: few

CDR3: CASSAENAYEQYF
DNA: TGTGCCAGCAGTGCCGAGAACGCCTACGAGCAGTACTTC
J: TRBJ2-7
V: TRBV6-5
D: -
size: -

CDR3: CASSPRTSGRVFHEQYF
DNA: TGTGCCAGCAGTCCGAGGACTAGCGGGAGGGTTTTCCACGAGCAGTACTTC
J: TRBJ2-7
V: TRBV27
D: TRBD2
size: once

CDR3: CASSPSTGRAGELFF
DNA: TGTGCCAGCTCACCATCGACAGGGCGAGCCGGGGAGCTGTTTTTT
J: TRBJ2-2
V: TRBV18
D: TRBD1
size: -

CDR3: CASSLGRDGWNEKLFF
DNA: TGTGCCAGCAGCCTAGGGAGGGACGGCTGGAATGAAAAACTGTTTTTT
J: TRBJ1-4
V: TRBV28
D: -
size: -

CDR3: CASSLVTGKNTEAFF
DNA: TGTGCCAGCAGCTTAGTTACAGGGAAGAACACTGAAGCTTTCTTT
J: TRBJ1-1
V: TRBV7-9
D: -
size: -